A single T cell receptor beta chain is shown here with its context. This clonotype appeared many times. Its antigen remains unidentified. Base qualities are not recorded, but no much larger clone differs from it by a single base. V gives up 2 bases and J gives up 4 bases, and the segment between their germline ends measures 9 bases. The CDR3 measures 13 amino acids from cysteine to phenylalanine. Only CDR3 DNA remains: 39 bases, in frame from the first base. CDR1 and CDR2, looked up from the germline V gene, are SGHRS and YFSETQ. This entry is derived from a study of spatial heterogeneity in lung cancer (dated by TCRdb to 2018 to 2020). Regarding the study in general: The donors were 72 patients from the lung TRACERx cohort who had early-stage, untreated non-small cell lung cancer. Follow-up PBMC samples were sequenced whenever available, with the median time to follow-up being about two years after resection. Beta-chain transcripts were consistently detected in greater numbers than alpha-chain transcripts, which likely reflects a higher abundance of beta-chain transcripts. In the raw uncorrected reads, each unique combination of TCR and UMI appeared more than ten times on average. TCR alpha and beta repertoires were quantitatively compared across multiple tumor regions, matched nontumor lung and blood in non-small cell lung cancer. Nonsynonymous mutation counts, determined by whole-exome sequencing of tumor tissue, were related to features of the TCR repertoire. At surgery, both alpha and beta chains were TCR-sequenced in 200 to 250 tumor regions, fewer than 80 matched nontumor lung samples and a few dozen PBMC samples.

In the paper's terms, the time point label means: blood at routine non-recurrence follow-up after resection. Without any cell sorting, TCR sequencing was performed on whole RNA extracted either from tumor and nontumor lung tissue or from cryopreserved PBMC samples. Only patients for whom sufficient RNA was available from at least two tumor regions were selected for TCR sequencing. The research as a whole found: Only 15 or so patients were included in the comparisons of baseline and follow-up blood repertoires. Additional single-cell paired TCR alpha and beta sequencing was considered necessary to confirm, at a functional level, the hypothesis that regional TCRs recognize regional mutations. Ubiquitous expanded tumor TCRs showed up in blood more often at tumor resection than at routine follow-up.

The library was built by means of 5' RACE. The listed sequencing device is NextSeq 500. The TCR library protocol attached a unique molecular identifier to each TCR cDNA molecule to allow correction of PCR and sequencing errors. The study's own analysis went as follows. Decombinator tools were used for TCR identification, UMI-based error correction and CDR3 extraction. Expanded TCRs were defined as those above a frequency of 2 per 1,000, corresponding to the top 1% of the tumor frequency distribution. Renyi diversity was calculated using the R vegan package after each repertoire was subsampled 100 times to 5,000 TCRs. To build CDR3 similarity networks, amino acid triplet string-kernel similarity was used, and CDR3s were connected when their pairwise similarity was above 0.82. TCRdb cleaned the public reads at Q25 with fastp, built clones with MiXCR and kept in-frame beta chains. Rows with a matching CDR3 protein are joined into one entry that keeps the most common DNA and genes. In this record, the V and J calls reflect TCRdb's handling and not the investigators' own analysis. In this sample the table shows 40,000 to 45,000 distinct CDR3 sequences, about 22% of which occur a single time. Approximately 7.2% of the sample is taken by the ten largest.

The chain is assembled from TRBV5-1 and TRBJ1-2, with the D gene call left open. The sequences come from PBMCs, collected at follow-up. The clonotype comes from a female donor with early-stage non-small cell lung cancer. The sequenced DNA: TGCGCCAGCAGCTTCGAGAGGCTCTATGGCTACACCTTC. Its product reads: CASSFERLYGYTF.